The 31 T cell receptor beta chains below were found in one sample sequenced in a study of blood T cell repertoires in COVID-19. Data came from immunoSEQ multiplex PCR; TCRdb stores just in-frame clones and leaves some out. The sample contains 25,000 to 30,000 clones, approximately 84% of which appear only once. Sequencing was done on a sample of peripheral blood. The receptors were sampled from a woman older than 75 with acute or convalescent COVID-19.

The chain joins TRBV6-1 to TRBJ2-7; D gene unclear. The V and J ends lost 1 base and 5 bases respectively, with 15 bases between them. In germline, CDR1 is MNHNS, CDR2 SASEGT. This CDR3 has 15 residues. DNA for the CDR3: TGTGCCAGCAGTGAAGAGTTGCAAATGGGCAACGAGCAGTACTTC. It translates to CASSEELQMGNEQYF.

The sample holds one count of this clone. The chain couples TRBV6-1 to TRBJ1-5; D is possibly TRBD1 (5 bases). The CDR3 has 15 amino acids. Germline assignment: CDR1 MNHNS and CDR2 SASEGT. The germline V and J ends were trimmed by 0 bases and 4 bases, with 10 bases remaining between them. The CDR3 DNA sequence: TGTGCCAGCAGTGAAGCGCTACGGGGGAATCAGCCCCAGCATTTT. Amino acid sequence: CASSEALRGNQPQHF.

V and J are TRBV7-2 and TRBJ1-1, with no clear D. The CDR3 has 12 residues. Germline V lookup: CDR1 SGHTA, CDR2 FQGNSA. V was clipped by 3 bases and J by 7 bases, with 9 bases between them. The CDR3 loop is CASSLVAGEAFF. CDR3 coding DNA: TGTGCCAGCAGCTTGGTGGCAGGTGAAGCTTTCTTT.

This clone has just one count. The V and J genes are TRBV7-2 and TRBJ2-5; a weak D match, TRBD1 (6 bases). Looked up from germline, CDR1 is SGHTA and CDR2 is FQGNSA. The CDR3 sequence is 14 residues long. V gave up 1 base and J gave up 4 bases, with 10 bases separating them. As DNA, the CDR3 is TGTGCCAGCAGCTTAGTTAACAGGGTAGAGACCCAGTACTTC. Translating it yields CASSLVNRVETQYF.

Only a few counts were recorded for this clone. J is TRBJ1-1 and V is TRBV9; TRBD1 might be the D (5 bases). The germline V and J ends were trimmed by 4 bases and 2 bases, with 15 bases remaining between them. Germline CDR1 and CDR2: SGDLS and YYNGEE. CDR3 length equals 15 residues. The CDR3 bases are TGTGCCAGCAGCCCTAGGGGTAACGGAAACACTGAAGCTTTCTTT. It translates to CASSPRGNGNTEAFF.

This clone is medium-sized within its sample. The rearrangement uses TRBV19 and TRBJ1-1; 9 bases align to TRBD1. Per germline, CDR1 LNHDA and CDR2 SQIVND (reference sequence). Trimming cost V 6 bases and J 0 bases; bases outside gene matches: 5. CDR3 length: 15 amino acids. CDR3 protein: CASSLQGALNTEAFF. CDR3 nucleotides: TGTGCCAGTAGCCTACAGGGGGCTTTGAACACTGAAGCTTTCTTT.

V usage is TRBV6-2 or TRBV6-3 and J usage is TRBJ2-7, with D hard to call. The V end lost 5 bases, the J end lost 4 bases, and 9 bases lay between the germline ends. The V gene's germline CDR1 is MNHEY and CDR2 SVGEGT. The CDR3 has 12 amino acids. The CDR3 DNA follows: TGTGCCAGCAGTAATAGTCGGTACGAGCAGTACTTC. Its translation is CASSNSRYEQYF.

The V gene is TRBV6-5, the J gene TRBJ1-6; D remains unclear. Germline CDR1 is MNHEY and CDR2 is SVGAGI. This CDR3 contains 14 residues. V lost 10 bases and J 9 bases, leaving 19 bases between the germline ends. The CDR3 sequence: CATGRVMVGSPLHF. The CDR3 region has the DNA TGTGCCACCGGCCGGGTGATGGTTGGTTCACCCCTCCACTTT.

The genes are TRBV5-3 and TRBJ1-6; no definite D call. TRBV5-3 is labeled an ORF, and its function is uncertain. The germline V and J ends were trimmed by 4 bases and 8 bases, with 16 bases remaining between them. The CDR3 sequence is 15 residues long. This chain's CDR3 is CARSLSGRPYSPLHF. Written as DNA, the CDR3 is TGTGCCAGAAGCCTGTCAGGCCGGCCTTATTCACCCCTCCACTTT.

This CDR3 reads CASSFIGVGQAKETQYF. CDR3 sequence (DNA): TGTGCCAGCAGTTTCATAGGGGTGGGACAGGCGAAAGAGACCCAGTACTTC. The V gene is TRBV28, the J gene TRBJ2-5; 8 bases are shared with TRBD1. The CDR3 is made up of 17 amino acids. The trim removed 3 bases at V and 3 bases at J, leaving 12 bases unmatched. CDR1 and CDR2 (germline): MDHEN, SYDVKM.

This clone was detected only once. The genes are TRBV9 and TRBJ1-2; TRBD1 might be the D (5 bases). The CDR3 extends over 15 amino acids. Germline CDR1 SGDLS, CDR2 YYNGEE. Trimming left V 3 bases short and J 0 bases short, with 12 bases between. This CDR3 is CASSGDLNSNYGYTF. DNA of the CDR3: TGTGCCAGCAGCGGGGACTTAAACTCTAACTATGGCTACACCTTC.

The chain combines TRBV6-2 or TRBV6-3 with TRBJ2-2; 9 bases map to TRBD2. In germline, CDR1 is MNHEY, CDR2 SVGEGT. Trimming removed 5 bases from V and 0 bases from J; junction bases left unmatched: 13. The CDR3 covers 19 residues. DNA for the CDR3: TGTGCCAGCAGTCCGCCTCAGCGGGAGGTCCTTGCGAACACCGGGGAGCTGTTTTTT. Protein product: CASSPPQREVLANTGELFF.

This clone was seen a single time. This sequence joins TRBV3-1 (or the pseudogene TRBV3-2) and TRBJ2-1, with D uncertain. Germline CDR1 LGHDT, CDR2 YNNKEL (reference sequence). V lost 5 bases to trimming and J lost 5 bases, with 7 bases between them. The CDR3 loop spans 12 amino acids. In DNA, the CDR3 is TGTGCCAGCAGCTTTCGGGACAATGAGCAGTTCTTC. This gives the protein CASSFRDNEQFF.

CDR3 region: CASSQARTGEAFF. The CDR3 DNA reads TGTGCCAGCAGCCAAGCTAGGACAGGGGAAGCTTTCTTT. The V call is TRBV14, the J call TRBJ1-1; 8 bases are a match to TRBD1. Trimming removed 1 base from V and 8 bases from J; junction bases left unmatched: 3. This CDR3 is built from 13 residues. Germline values: CDR1 SGHDN, CDR2 FVKESK.

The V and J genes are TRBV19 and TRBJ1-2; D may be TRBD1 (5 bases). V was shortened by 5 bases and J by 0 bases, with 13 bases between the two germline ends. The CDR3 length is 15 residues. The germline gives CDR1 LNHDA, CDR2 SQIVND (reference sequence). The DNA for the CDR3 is TGTGCCAGTAGTGGTCGGAAGGGGCCTAACTATGGCTACACCTTC. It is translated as CASSGRKGPNYGYTF.

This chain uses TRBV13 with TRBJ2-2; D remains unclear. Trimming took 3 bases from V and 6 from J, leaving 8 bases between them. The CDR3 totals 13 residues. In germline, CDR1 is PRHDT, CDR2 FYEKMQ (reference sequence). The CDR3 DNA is TGTGCCAGCAGCTTGGGCAAGTCCGGGGAGCTGTTTTTT. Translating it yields CASSLGKSGELFF.

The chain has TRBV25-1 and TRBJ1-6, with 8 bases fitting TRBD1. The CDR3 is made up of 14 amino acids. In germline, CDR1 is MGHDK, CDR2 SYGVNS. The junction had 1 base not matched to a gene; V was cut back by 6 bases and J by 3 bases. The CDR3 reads CASRGQVYNSPLHF. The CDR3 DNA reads TGTGCCAGCAGGGGACAGGTCTATAATTCACCCCTCCACTTT.

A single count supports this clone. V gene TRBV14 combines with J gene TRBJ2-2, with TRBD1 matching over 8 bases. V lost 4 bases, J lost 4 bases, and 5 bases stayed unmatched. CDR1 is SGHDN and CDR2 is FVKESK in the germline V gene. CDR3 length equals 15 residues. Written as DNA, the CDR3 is TGTGCCAGCAGCCGCGGACAGGGAATCACCGGGGAGCTGTTTTTT. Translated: CASSRGQGITGELFF.

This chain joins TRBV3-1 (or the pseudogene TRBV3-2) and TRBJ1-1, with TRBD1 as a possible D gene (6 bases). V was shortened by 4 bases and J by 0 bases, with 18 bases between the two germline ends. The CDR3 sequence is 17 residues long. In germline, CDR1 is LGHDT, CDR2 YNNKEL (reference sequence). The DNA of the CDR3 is TGTGCCAGCAGCCGGGCCCGGGGCACAGGGCTGAACACTGAAGCTTTCTTT. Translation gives CASSRARGTGLNTEAFF.

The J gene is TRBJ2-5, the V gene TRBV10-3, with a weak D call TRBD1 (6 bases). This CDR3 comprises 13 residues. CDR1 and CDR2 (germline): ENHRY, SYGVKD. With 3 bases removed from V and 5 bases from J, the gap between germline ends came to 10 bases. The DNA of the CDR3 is TGTGCCATCAGTGAAAGGGGGTGGGAGACCCAGTACTTC. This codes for CAISERGWETQYF.

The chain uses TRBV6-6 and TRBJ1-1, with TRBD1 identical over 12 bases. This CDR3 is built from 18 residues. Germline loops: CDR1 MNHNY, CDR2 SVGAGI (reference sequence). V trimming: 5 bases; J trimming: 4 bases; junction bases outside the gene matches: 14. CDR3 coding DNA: TGTGCCAGCAGTCTCTCTGGGGGGACAGGGGGCGCAAGCACTGAAGCTTTCTTT. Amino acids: CASSLSGGTGGASTEAFF.

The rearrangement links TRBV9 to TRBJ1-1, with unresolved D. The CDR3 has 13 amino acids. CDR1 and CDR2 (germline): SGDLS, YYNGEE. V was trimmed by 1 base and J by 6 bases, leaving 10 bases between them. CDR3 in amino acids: CASSVPGRAEAFF. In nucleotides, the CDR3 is TGTGCCAGCAGCGTACCGGGGAGGGCTGAAGCTTTCTTT.

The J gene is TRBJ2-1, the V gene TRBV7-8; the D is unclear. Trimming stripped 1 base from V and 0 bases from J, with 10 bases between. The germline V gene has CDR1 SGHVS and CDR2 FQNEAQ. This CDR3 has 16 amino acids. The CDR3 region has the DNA TGTGCCAGCAGCTTAGGTGACACGAGCTCCTACAATGAGCAGTTCTTC. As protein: CASSLGDTSSYNEQFF.

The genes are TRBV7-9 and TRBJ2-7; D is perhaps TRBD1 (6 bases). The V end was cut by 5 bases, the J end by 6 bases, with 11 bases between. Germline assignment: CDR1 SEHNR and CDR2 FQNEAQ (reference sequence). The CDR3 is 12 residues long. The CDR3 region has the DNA TGTGCCAGCAGCCTAACAGGGTTCGAGCAGTACTTC. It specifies CASSLTGFEQYF.

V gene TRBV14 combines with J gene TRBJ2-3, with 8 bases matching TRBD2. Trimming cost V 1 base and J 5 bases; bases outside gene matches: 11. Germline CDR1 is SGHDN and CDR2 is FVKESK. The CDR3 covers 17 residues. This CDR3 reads CASSQGPGTRAGDTQYF. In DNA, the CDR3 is TGTGCCAGCAGCCAAGGACCCGGGACTAGGGCGGGAGATACGCAGTATTTT.

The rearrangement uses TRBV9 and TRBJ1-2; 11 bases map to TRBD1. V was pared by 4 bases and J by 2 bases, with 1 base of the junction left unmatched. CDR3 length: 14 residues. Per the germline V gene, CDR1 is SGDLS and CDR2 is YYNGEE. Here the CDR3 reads CASSRDRGNYGYTF. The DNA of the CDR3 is TGTGCCAGCAGCCGGGACAGGGGGAACTATGGCTACACCTTC.

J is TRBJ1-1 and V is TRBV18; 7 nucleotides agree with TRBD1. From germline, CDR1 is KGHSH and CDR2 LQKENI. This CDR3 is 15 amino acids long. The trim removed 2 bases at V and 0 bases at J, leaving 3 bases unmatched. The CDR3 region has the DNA TGTGCCAGCTCACCATCAGGGGGTTTGAACACTGAAGCTTTCTTT. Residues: CASSPSGGLNTEAFF.

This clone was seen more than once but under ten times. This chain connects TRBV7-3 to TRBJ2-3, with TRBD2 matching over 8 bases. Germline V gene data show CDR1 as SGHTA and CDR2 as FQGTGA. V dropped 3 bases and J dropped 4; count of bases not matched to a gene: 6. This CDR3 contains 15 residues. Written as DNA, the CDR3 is TGTGCCAGCAGCTTGACGGGGGGGAGGTCAGATACGCAGTATTTT. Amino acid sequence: CASSLTGGRSDTQYF.

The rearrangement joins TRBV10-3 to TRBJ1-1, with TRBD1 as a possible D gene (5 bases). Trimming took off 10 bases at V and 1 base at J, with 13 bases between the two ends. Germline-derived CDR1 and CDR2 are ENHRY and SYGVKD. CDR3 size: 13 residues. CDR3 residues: CATRDGGNTEAFF. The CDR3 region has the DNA TGTGCCACCCGGGACGGGGGGAACACTGAAGCTTTCTTT.

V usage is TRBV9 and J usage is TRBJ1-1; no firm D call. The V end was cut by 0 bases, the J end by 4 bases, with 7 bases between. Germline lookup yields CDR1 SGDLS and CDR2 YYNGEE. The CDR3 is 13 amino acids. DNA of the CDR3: TGTGCCAGCAGCGTAGGAGGGCCCACTGAAGCTTTCTTT. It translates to CASSVGGPTEAFF.

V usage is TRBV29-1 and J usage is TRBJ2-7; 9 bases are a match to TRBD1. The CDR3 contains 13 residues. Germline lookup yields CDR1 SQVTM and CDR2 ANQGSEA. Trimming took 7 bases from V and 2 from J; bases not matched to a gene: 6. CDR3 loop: CSATGTGPYEQYF. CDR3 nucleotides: TGCAGCGCAACCGGGACAGGGCCCTACGAGCAGTACTTC.